This T cell receptor (beta chain) was retrieved from a study of shared clonotypes between healthy human individuals. Study observations and caveats: Non-shared clonotypes showed lower generation probabilities than clonotypes common to all four donors.

Repertoires were generated with immunoSEQ multiplex PCR, while TCRdb's copy carries only in-frame clones and drops some. The sample yields roughly 320,000 clones, more than 75% seen once. As regards this clone: Its cognate antigen is unknown.

Germline V CDR1 and CDR2: KGHSH, LQKENI. This CDR3 spans 14 amino acids. Trimming left V 8 bases short and J 4 bases short, with 17 bases between. The TCR originated in a man aged 18 to 29 in good health. Sequencing was performed on memory CD8+ T cells sorted from blood. Subset here: CD45RO+ cells pooled with CCR7-negative TemRA cells. The V and J genes are TRBV18 and TRBJ1-2; tentatively, D is TRBD1 (5 bases). CDR3 sequence (DNA): TGTGCCAGCACATCGAACAGGTTCGGCTATGGCTACACCTTC. Amino acids: CASTSNRFGYGYTF.